The present TCR beta chain was sequenced within a study of blood T cells in healthy people across ages. Sample-barcoded 5' priming and a J-beta primer mix drove a second PCR of roughly 6 to 12 cycles. From each sample, at least 2.5 million paired-end reads containing CDR3 were obtained. TCRdb called the 5' RACE reads again in MiXCR, with one record for every CDR3 protein. The sample holds approximately 1.5 million distinct CDR3 sequences, roughly two fifths seen once. This clonotype was counted between two and nine times. Its antigen is unknown. The total RNA that was extracted per sample amounted to at least 5.5 micrograms. The study's findings and limits: With donor CMV status unknown, expanded clonotype changes were possibly confounded. Strong correlation linked observed beta diversity and percent naive T cells.

This CDR3 has 15 amino acids. The germline V gene encodes CDR1 SGHRS and CDR2 YFSETQ. V trimming: 2 bases; J trimming: 8 bases; junction bases outside the gene matches: 6. The TCR sequence derives from a woman between 18 and 29 years old in good health. Sequencing was carried out using blood. The chain combines TRBV5-1 with TRBJ1-5, with TRBD1 matching 11 bases. Written as DNA, the CDR3 is TGCGCCAGCAGCTTAGGACAGGGGGCGATGGAGCCCCAGCATTTT. Amino acids: CASSLGQGAMEPQHF.